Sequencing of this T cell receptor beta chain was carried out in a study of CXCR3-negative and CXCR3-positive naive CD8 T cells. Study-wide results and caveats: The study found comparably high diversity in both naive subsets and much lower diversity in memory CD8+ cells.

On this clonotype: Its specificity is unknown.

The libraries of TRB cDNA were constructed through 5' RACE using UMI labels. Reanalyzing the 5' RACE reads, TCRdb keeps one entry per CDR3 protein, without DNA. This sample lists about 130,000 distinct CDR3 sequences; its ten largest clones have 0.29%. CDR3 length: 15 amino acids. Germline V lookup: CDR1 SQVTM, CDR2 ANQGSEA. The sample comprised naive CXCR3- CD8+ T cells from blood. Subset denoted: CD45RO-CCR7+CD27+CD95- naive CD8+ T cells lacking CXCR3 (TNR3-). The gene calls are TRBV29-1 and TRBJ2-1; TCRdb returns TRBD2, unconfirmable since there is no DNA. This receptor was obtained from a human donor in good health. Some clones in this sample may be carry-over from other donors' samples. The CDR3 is CSLATGTRNYNEQFF.